These 10 T cell receptor beta chains were all obtained from the same sample, sequenced in a study of breast tumors, draining lymph nodes, adjacent tissues. Breast cancer patients provided tissue from their axillary draining lymph nodes. A single record per CDR3 protein comes from TCRdb applying MiXCR to the multiplex PCR reads. The sample has about 130,000 distinct CDR3 sequences, approximately 21% seen once; the top ten hold 2.2%. The sequencing sample was made of axillary lymph node tissue. All receptors come from a female donor with breast cancer. Some clones in this sample may be carry-over from other donors' samples.

This clonotype was seen more than once but under ten times. The V and J genes are TRBV5-4 and TRBJ2-3; 7 bases are a match to TRBD2. The CDR3 is made up of 15 amino acids. Germline lookup yields CDR1 SGHNT and CDR2 YYREEE (reference sequence). V was clipped by 1 base and J by 2 bases; unmatched bases: 4. The CDR3 sequence: CASSLPSGFTDTQYF. CDR3 in DNA: TGTGCCAGCAGCTTGCCTAGCGGCTTCACAGATACGCAGTATTTT.

The V and J genes are TRBV27 and TRBJ2-1; tentatively, D is TRBD1 (6 bases). This CDR3 has 15 amino acids. Germline V gene lookup returns CDR1 MNHEY and CDR2 SMNVEV (reference sequence). Trimming took off 5 bases at V and 5 bases at J, with 16 bases between the two ends. The CDR3 spells CASSPGGELHNEQFF. As DNA, the CDR3 is TGTGCCAGCAGTCCTGGGGGCGAACTACACAATGAGCAGTTCTTC.

This clonotype was detected many times. V gene TRBV9 combines with J gene TRBJ2-1; the D gene is possibly TRBD2 (6 bases). Trimming stripped 4 bases from V and 5 bases from J, with 7 bases between. The CDR3 sequence is 12 residues long. Germline CDR1 is SGDLS and CDR2 is YYNGEE. The CDR3 protein is CASSPGDNEQFF. The CDR3 bases are TGTGCCAGCAGCCCGGGGGACAATGAGCAGTTCTTC. Based on the CDR3 plus reference TRBV9 and TRBJ2-1, the full variable domain is DSGVTQTPKHLITATGQRVTLRCSPRSGDLSVYWYQQSLDQGLQFLIQYYNGEERAKGNILERFSAQQFPDLHSELNLSSLELGDSALYFCASSPGDNEQFFGPGTRLTVL.

This clonotype was observed at least ten times. The chain joins TRBV7-8 to TRBJ1-2; perhaps TRBD1 as D (5 bases). Germline V CDR1 and CDR2: SGHVS, FQNEAQ. The V end was cut by 2 bases, the J end by 3 bases, with 10 bases between. This CDR3 is 14 amino acids long. CDR3 amino acids: CASSLSRTHYGYTF. The CDR3 DNA is TGTGCCAGCAGCTTAAGCAGGACACACTATGGCTACACCTTC.

This clonotype was seen repeatedly, ten times or more. One end of the junction is discordant with germline, which a read error may explain. V usage is TRBV20-1 and J usage is TRBJ1-6; 8 nucleotides agree with TRBD1. CDR1 is DFQATT and CDR2 is SNEGSKA in the germline V gene (reference sequence). The CDR3 spans 12 residues. The CDR3 here is CSALGRGPPHHF. The CDR3 DNA follows: TGCAGTGCTCTGGGCAGGGGGCCACCCCACCACTTT.

This clonotype was seen ten or more times. The chain carries TRBV2 and TRBJ2-3, with D perhaps matching TRBD1 (6 bases). The CDR3 is 14 residues long. V shed 8 bases and J shed 2 bases, with 14 bases lying between them. Per the germline V gene, CDR1 is SNHLY and CDR2 is FYNNEI. CDR3 amino acids: CASVRQGITDTQYF. The CDR3 DNA follows: TGTGCCAGCGTGCGCCAGGGGATCACAGATACGCAGTATTTT.

Note on this clonotype: A much larger clone lies one base from this, so it may be a read error. The CDR3 sequence is CACSPGGRVQETQYF. The DNA of the CDR3 is TGTGCCTGCTCACCGGGCGGGAGGGTCCAAGAGACCCAGTACTTC. The chain links TRBV18 to TRBJ2-5; 9 bases are shared with TRBD2. The CDR3 is made up of 15 amino acids. Germline V lookup: CDR1 KGHSH, CDR2 LQKENI. Drawing the rest from reference TRBV18 and TRBJ2-5, the complete variable domain is NAGVMQNPRHLVRRRGQEARLRCSPMKGHSHVYWYRQLPEEGLKFMVYLQKENIIDESGMPKERFSAEFPKEGPSILRIQQVVRGDSAAYFCACSPGGRVQETQYFGPGTRLLVL.

As concerns this clonotype: A much larger clonotype is one base distant, so this may be a read error. The chain links TRBV6-2 or TRBV6-3 to TRBJ2-1, with 9 bases aligning to TRBD2. Germline lookup yields CDR1 MNHEY and CDR2 SVGEGT. This CDR3 comprises 16 residues. CDR3 DNA sequence: TGTGCCAGCGGTTACTCTCAAGCGGGGGGATACAATGAGCAGTTCTTC. Translation gives CASGYSQAGGYNEQFF.

This clonotype has ten or more counts. V and J are TRBV5-1 and TRBJ2-3; D perhaps matches TRBD2 (6 bases). Germline V gene lookup returns CDR1 SGHRS and CDR2 YFSETQ. Trimming pared 0 bases from V and 6 bases from J, leaving 14 bases between. The CDR3 runs to 15 residues. CDR3 bases: TGCGCCAGCAGCTTGGGTGTGACGGAGGGGGATACGCAGTATTTT. This codes for CASSLGVTEGDTQYF.

Points on this clonotype: A read error may be the cause here, since a much bigger clone is one base away. The V gene is TRBV6-6, the J gene TRBJ1-5; D remains unclear. Germline V gene sequence: CDR1 MNHNY, CDR2 SVGAGI (reference sequence). The CDR3 contains 12 residues. Trimming took 6 bases from V and 7 from J, leaving 10 bases between them. CDR3 sequence: CASSLLYQPQHF. CDR3 nucleotides: TGTGCCAGCAGCCTCCTTTACCAGCCCCAGCATTTT.